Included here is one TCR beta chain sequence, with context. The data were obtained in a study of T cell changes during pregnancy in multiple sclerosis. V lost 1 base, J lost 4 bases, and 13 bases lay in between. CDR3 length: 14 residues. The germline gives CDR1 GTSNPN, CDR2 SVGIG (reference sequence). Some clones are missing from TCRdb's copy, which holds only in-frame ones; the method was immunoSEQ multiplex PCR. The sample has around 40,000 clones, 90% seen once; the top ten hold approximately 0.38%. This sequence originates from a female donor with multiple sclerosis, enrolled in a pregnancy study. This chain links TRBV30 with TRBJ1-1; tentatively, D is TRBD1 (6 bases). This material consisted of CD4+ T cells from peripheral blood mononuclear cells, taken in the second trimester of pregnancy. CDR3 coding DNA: TGTGCCTGGAGTGGGGGGGGGCGCGGCACTGAAGCTTTCTTT. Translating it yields CAWSGGGRGTEAFF.